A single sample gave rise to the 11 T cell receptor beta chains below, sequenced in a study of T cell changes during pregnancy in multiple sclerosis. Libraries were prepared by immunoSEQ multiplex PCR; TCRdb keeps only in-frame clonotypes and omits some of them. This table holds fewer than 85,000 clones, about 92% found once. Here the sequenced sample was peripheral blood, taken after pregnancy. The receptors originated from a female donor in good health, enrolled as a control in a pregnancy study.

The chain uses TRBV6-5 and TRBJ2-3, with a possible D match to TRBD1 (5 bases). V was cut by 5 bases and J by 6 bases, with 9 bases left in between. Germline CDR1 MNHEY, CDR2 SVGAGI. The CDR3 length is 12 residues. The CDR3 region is CASSTTADTQYF. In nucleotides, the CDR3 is TGTGCCAGCAGTACGACAGCTGATACGCAGTATTTT.

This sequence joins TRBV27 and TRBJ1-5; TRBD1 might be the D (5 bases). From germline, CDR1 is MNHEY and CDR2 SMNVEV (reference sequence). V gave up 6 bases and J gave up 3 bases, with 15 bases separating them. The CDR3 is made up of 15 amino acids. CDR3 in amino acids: CASRSLYRINQPQHF. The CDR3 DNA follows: TGTGCCAGCAGGAGCCTTTACAGGATCAATCAGCCCCAGCATTTT.

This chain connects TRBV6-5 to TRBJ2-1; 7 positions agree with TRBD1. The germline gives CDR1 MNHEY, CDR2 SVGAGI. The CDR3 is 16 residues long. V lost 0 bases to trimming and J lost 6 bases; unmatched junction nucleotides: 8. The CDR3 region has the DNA TGTGCCAGCAGTTACTCAAGAACAGGGGTCCCCAATGAGCAGTTCTTC. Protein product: CASSYSRTGVPNEQFF.

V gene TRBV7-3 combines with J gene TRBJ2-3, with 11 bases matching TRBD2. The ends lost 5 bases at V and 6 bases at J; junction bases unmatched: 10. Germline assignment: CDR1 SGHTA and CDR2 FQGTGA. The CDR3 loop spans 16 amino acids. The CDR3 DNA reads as TGTGCCAGCAGCCTACTTAGCGGGGGGGCCCCGGATACGCAGTATTTT. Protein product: CASSLLSGGAPDTQYF.

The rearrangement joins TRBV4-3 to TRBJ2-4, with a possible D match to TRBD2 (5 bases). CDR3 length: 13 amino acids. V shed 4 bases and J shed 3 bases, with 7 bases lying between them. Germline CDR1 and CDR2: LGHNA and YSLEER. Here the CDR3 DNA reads TGCGCCAGCAGCCGAGGGCTCAAAAACATTCAGTACTTC. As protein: CASSRGLKNIQYF.

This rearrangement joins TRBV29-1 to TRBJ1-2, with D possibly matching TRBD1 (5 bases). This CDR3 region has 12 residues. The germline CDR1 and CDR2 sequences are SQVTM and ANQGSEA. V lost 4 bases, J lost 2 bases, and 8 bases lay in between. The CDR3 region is CSVGRGNYGYTF. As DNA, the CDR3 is TGCAGCGTTGGTCGGGGGAACTATGGCTACACCTTC. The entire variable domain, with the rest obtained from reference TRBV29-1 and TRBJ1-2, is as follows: SAVISQKPSRDICQRGTSLTIQCQVDSQVTMMFWYRQQPGQSLTLIATANQGSEATYESGFVIDKFPISRPNLTFSTLTVSNMSPEDSSIYLCSVGRGNYGYTFGSGTRLTVV.

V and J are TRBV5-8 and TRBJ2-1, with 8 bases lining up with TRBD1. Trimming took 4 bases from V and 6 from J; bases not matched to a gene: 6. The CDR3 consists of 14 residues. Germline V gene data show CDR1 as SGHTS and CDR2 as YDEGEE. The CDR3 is CASSPTGELNEQFF. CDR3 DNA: TGTGCCAGCAGCCCGACAGGGGAGCTCAATGAGCAGTTCTTC.

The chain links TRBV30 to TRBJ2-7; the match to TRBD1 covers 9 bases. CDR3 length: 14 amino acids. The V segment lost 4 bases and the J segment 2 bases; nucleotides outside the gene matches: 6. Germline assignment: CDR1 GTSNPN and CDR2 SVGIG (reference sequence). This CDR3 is CAWNTGTGTYEQYF. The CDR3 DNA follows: TGTGCCTGGAATACGGGGACAGGGACCTACGAGCAGTACTTC.

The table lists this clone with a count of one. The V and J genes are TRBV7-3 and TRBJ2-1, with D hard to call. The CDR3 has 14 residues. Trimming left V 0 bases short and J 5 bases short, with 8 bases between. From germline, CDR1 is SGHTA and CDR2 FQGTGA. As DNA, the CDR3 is TGTGCCAGCAGCTTAACTAGCCTTGACAATGAGCAGTTCTTC. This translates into CASSLTSLDNEQFF.

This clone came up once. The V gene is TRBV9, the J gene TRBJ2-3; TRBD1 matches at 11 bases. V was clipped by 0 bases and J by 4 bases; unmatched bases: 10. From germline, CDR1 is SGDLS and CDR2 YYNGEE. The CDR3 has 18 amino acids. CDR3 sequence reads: CASSVVGQGAVWSDTQYF. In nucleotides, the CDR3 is TGTGCCAGCAGCGTAGTCGGACAGGGGGCGGTGTGGTCAGATACGCAGTATTTT.

CDR3 in DNA: TGCGCCAGCAGCTTGGTTGAGGGATATGGCTACACCTTC. Its translation: CASSLVEGYGYTF. The chain employs TRBV5-1 and TRBJ1-2; D uncertain. There are 13 residues in the CDR3. The V gene's germline CDR1 is SGHRS and CDR2 YFSETQ. Trimming removed 0 bases at V and 5 bases at J, with 8 bases between.